A selection of T cell receptor beta chains follows, all from one sample in a study of cytomegalovirus exposure and HLA in healthy donors. Assay used: immunoSEQ multiplex PCR; TCRdb lists only in-frame clones, some missing. This sample has around 31,000 clones, with more than 75% found just once. The sample taken for sequencing was PBMCs. The receptors were sampled from a boy under 18 in good health and CMV-seronegative. Both conserved end residues are part of each CDR3. D genes are given only for firm matches. Clone size, where shown, is once, few, many, or a class for clones that have expanded.

>-|-|TRBJ2-5|TRBV11-3
TGTGCCAGCAGCCCCTTTCGACCCGGGAGCCAAGAGACCCAGTACTTC
CASSPFRPGSQETQYF
>-|-|TRBJ1-1|TRBV18
TGTGCCAGCTCACCGGGACAGAACACTGAAGCTTTCTTT
CASSPGQNTEAFF
>-|-|TRBJ1-1|TRBV19
TGTGCCAGTAGCACCGGCAGGAACTTGAACACTGAAGCTTTCTTT
CASSTGRNLNTEAFF
>TRBD1|-|TRBJ1-5|TRBV6-5
TGTGCCAGCAGGCCGGGACAGGGACGTCAGCCCCAGCATTTT
CASRPGQGRQPQHF
>TRBD2|-|TRBJ2-5|TRBV4-2
TGTGCCAGCAGTTTGGGGGGAGGTATAGCGGGGTGGGAGACCCAGTACTTC
CASSLGGGIAGWETQYF
>TRBD1|-|TRBJ1-4|TRBV19
TGTGCCAGTAACGCTGGACAGGGCCCTGAAAAACTGTTTTTT
CASNAGQGPEKLFF
>TRBD1|-|TRBJ1-2|TRBV6-1
TGTGCCAGCAGTGAAGGGACAGGGCTTAATGGCTACACCTTC
CASSEGTGLNGYTF
>TRBD1|-|TRBJ2-7|TRBV5-1
TGCGCCAGCAGCATTAGTCCCGGGACAGGGGGCCCCTTAGGCTACGAGCAGTACTTC
CASSISPGTGGPLGYEQYF
>TRBD1|-|TRBJ2-7|TRBV6-1
TGTGCCAGCAGTGATTTAGACAGGGCCCAGTACGAGCAGTACTTC
CASSDLDRAQYEQYF
>TRBD2|-|TRBJ2-1|TRBV5-1
TGCGCCAGCAGCTTGGGGGCTAGCGGGGGGTACAATGAGCAGTTCTTC
CASSLGASGGYNEQFF
>-|-|TRBJ1-2|TRBV2
TGTGCCAGCAGGTGGGAGATTCTCTATGGCTACACCTTC
CASRWEILYGYTF
>-|once|TRBJ1-4|TRBV15
TGTGCCACCAGCAGAGTAGGGGTTTCTGAAAAACTGTTTTTT
CATSRVGVSEKLFF
>TRBD1|once|TRBJ2-7|TRBV5-6
TGTGCCAGCAGCTTGGACCTGGGACAGGGTAACGACGAGCAGTACTTC
CASSLDLGQGNDEQYF
>-|-|TRBJ2-5|TRBV28
TGTGCCAGCAGTGAACTCTGGGAGACCCAGTACTTC
CASSELWETQYF
>-|-|TRBJ1-2|TRBV9
TGTGCCAGCAGCGCCTGGGACAACCGACCTCCTAGGAACTATGGCTACACCTTC
CASSAWDNRPPRNYGYTF
>-|-|TRBJ1-6|TRBV19
TGTGCCAGTAGTAACATCCTCGGACAGCAAAATTCACCCCTCCACTTT
CASSNILGQQNSPLHF
>TRBD2|-|TRBJ2-1|TRBV19
TGTGCCAGTAGTATAGGGTGGAGCGGGGGGGCCTACAATGAGCAGTTCTTC
CASSIGWSGGAYNEQFF
>-|-|TRBJ2-3|TRBV28
TGTGCCAGCAGTTTTGAAGGGGGGGGCGGGACAGATACGCAGTATTTT
CASSFEGGGGTDTQYF
>TRBD1|-|TRBJ1-4|TRBV6-6
TGTGCCAGCAGTACTGGGACAGGGACAACTAATGAAAAACTGTTTTTT
CASSTGTGTTNEKLFF
>-|-|TRBJ2-2|TRBV6-4
TGTGCCAGCAGCTGGGACATCGGGAACACCGGGGAGCTGTTTTTT
CASSWDIGNTGELFF
>-|-|TRBJ2-3|TRBV4-1
TGCGCCAGCAGCGAAGCCCGGCTAGGTAGCACAGATACGCAGTATTTT
CASSEARLGSTDTQYF
>-|-|TRBJ2-1|TRBV11-3
TGTGCCAGCAGCTTAGATCACCCGGACACCCTGCAGAATGAGCAGTTCTTC
CASSLDHPDTLQNEQFF
>-|-|TRBJ2-3|TRBV6-5
TGTGCCAGCAGCACTCGCGGGTCCCTAGCAGATACGCAGTATTTT
CASSTRGSLADTQYF
>TRBD1|-|TRBJ1-5|TRBV2
TGTGCCAGCAGAGGGACAGACGATCAGCCCCAGCATTTT
CASRGTDDQPQHF
>TRBD1|-|TRBJ2-5|TRBV29-1
TGCAGCGTCCAGAAACAGGGGGCGGAAGAGACCCAGTACTTC
CSVQKQGAEETQYF
>-|-|TRBJ2-2|TRBV9
TGTGCCAGCAGCCTAGGGGCGGGGATCCCCGGGGAGCTGTTTTTT
CASSLGAGIPGELFF
>TRBD1|-|TRBJ1-2|TRBV28
TGTGCCAGCAGTGCGACAGGGATCTATGGCTACACCTTC
CASSATGIYGYTF
>TRBD2|-|TRBJ2-1|TRBV7-2
TGTGCCAGCAGACAACTAGCGCCCAATGAGCAGTTCTTC
CASRQLAPNEQFF
>-|-|TRBJ1-3|TRBV6-5
TGTGCCAGCAGTTTGACAGGTACGGCGTCTGGAAACACCATATATTTT
CASSLTGTASGNTIYF
>-|-|TRBJ2-4|TRBV10-3
TGTGCCATCCCCAGGAGGGGTTGCAAAAACATTCAGTACTTC
CAIPRRGCKNIQYF
>-|-|TRBJ2-7|TRBV19
TGTGCCAGTACCGGAGGAGGCAGGGGCGACCCCTACGAGCAGTACTTC
CASTGGGRGDPYEQYF
>TRBD1|once|TRBJ1-6|TRBV5-4
TGTGCCAGCAGCTGGGCGGGCAGGGGGCTTTCTTCACCCCTCCACTTT
CASSWAGRGLSSPLHF
>TRBD1|medium-sized|TRBJ1-6|TRBV7-2
TGTGCCAGCAGCTGGGACAGTGGGAATTCACCCCTCCACTTT
CASSWDSGNSPLHF
>TRBD2|-|TRBJ2-7|TRBV5-6
TGTGCCAGCAGCTTGCCTAGCGGGGCCGGCGAGCAGTACTTC
CASSLPSGAGEQYF
>-|-|TRBJ2-3|TRBV21-1
TGTGCCAGCACCAACAACCGGGACTACCTCACAGATACGCAGTATTTT
CASTNNRDYLTDTQYF
>TRBD1|-|TRBJ1-3|TRBV15
TGTGCCACCAGCAGAGCCCCGGGACAGGGAATCTCTGGAAACACCATATATTTT
CATSRAPGQGISGNTIYF
>-|-|TRBJ1-2|TRBV11-2
TGTGCCAGCAGCTTGCGAGGGGGCTATGGCTACACCTTC
CASSLRGGYGYTF
>-|-|TRBJ2-5|TRBV7-3
TGTGCCAGCAGCCACCCAGGAGAGACCCAGTACTTC
CASSHPGETQYF
>-|-|TRBJ2-2|TRBV28
TGTGCCAGCACCCCCGAGGGGGGGGGCACCGGGGAGCTGTTTTTT
CASTPEGGGTGELFF
>-|-|TRBJ2-7|TRBV2
TGTGCCAGCAGTGCTGACTACGAGCAGTACTTC
CASSADYEQYF
>TRBD1|-|TRBJ1-2|TRBV5-1
TGCGCCAGCAGCGTGGGACAGGGCTTTGGCTACACCTTC
CASSVGQGFGYTF
>TRBD1|-|TRBJ2-7|TRBV7-8
TGTGCCAGCAGCTTGGACAGGGGTACCTACGAGCAGTACTTC
CASSLDRGTYEQYF
>-|-|TRBJ1-3|TRBV19
TGTGCCAGTAGGTCTATGAGGTTCTCTGGAAACACCATATATTTT
CASRSMRFSGNTIYF
>TRBD1|-|TRBJ1-2|TRBV7-9
TGTGCCAGCAGCTTAGCTACAGGGGGCTCTTCTGGCTACACCTTC
CASSLATGGSSGYTF
>-|-|TRBJ2-7|TRBV11-2
TGTGCCAGCAGCTTAGTTCTCCGGGGTGGGTACGAGCAGTACTTC
CASSLVLRGGYEQYF
>-|-|TRBJ1-1|TRBV9
TGTGCCAGCAGCGTAGCGGAAGGGGTTCAACAAACCAGGGCTTTCTTT
CASSVAEGVQQTRAFF